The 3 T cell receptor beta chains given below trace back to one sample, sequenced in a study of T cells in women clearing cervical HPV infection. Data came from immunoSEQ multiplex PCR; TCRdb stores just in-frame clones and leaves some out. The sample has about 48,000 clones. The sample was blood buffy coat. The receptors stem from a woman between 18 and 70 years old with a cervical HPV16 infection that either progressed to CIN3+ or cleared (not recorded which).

The CDR3 here is CSARARDREDEKLFF. Partial CDR3 DNA: TGCAGTGCTAGAGCCCGGGACAGGGAGGATGAAAAA. The rearrangement joins TRBV20-1 to TRBJ1-4; TRBD1 matches at 9 bases. With the read ending 3 residues before the CDR3 end, the germline J gene is used to fill in that end. This CDR3 spans 15 amino acids. The V gene's germline CDR1 is DFQATT and CDR2 SNEGSKA (reference sequence). V was pared by 1 base and J by 6 bases, with 6 bases of the junction left unmatched.

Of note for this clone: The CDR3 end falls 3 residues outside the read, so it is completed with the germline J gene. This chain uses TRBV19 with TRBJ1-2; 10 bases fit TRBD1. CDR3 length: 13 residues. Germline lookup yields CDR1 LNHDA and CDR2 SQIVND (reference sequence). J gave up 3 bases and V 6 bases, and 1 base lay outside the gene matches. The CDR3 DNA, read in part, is TGTGCCAGTAGGGGGACAGGGGACTATGGC. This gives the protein CASRGTGDYG. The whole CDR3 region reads CASRGTGDYGYTF. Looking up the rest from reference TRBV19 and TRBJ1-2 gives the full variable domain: DGGITQSPKYLFRKEGQNVTLSCEQNLNHDAMYWYRQDPGQGLRLIYYSQIVNDFQKGDIAEGYSVSREKKESFPLTVTSAQKNPTAFYLCASRGTGDYGYTFGSGTRLTVV.

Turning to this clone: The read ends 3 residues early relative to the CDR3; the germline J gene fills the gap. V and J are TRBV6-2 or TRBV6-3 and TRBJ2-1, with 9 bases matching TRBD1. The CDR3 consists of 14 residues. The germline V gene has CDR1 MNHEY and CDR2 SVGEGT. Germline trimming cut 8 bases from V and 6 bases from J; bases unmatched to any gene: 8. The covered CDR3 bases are TGTGCCAGCTCCCCACAGGGGGCGGGCAATGAG. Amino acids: CASSPQGAGNE. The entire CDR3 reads CASSPQGAGNEQFF.